This entry features one T cell receptor (beta chain) sequence. This table comes from immunoSEQ multiplex PCR, and its TCRdb copy is limited to in-frame clones, with some not included. This sample has approximately 120,000 clones, with over 75% found just once. The data derive from a study of blood T cell repertoires in COVID-19. The sequenced sample consisted of peripheral blood. The clonotype was recovered from a man under 40 with COVID-19, enrolled during active disease.

CDR3 bases: TGTGCCAGCAGTTCCCCCAGCAATGGAGACTACGAGCAGTACTTC. Translation gives CASSSPSNGDYEQYF. The chain carries TRBV27 and TRBJ2-7, with D unresolved. CDR1 is MNHEY, CDR2 SMNVEV, per germline (reference sequence). The CDR3 covers 15 residues. Trimming pared 4 bases from V and 3 bases from J, leaving 16 bases between.